Listed below are T cell receptor beta chains from one sample, sequenced in a study of shared clonotypes between healthy human individuals. Repertoires were generated with immunoSEQ multiplex PCR, while TCRdb's copy carries only in-frame clones and drops some. The data hold about 730,000 clones, with 72% observed a single time. The source material was memory CD4+ T cells sorted from blood. The receptors originated from a woman in her 30s in good health. CDR3s include the opening cysteine and the closing phenylalanine or tryptophan. A D gene is named only where the DNA matches it firmly. Not all rows give a size; the values are once, few, many and, for expanded clones, a class.

abundance	v_gene	j_gene	len	d_gene	CDR3aa	CDR3nt
few	TRBV10-3	TRBJ2-7	18	.	CAISEPGLPSPRRDEQYF	TGTGCCATCAGTGAACCCGGACTACCAAGTCCTCGTCGAGACGAGCAGTACTTC
.	TRBV7-9	TRBJ1-2	14	.	CASSLYPGDYGYTF	TGTGCCAGCAGCTTATACCCAGGAGACTATGGCTACACCTTC
.	TRBV11-2	TRBJ1-3	17	.	CASSSLWTTKSGNTIYF	TGTGCCAGCAGCTCGCTCTGGACCACAAAATCTGGAAACACCATATATTTT
once	TRBV7-9	TRBJ2-7	14	TRBD2	CASSSSGEGNEQYF	TGTGCCAGCAGCTCTAGCGGGGAGGGGAACGAGCAGTACTTC
.	TRBV5-1	TRBJ2-7	15	.	CASSSDITRSYEQYF	TGCGCCAGCAGCTCGGACATAACGCGCTCCTACGAGCAGTACTTC
once	TRBV5-1	TRBJ2-1	17	TRBD2	CASSLRVGTSGYNEQFF	TGCGCCAGCAGCTTGAGGGTCGGGACTAGCGGGTACAATGAGCAGTTCTTC
.	TRBV9	TRBJ1-6	16	TRBD1	CASSRTGSSYNSPLHF	TGTGCCAGCAGCAGGACAGGGAGCTCCTATAATTCACCCCTCCACTTT
.	TRBV4-2	TRBJ2-5	16	.	CASSRGRARSQETQYF	TGTGCCAGCAGCCGAGGGCGAGCGAGAAGCCAAGAGACCCAGTACTTC
.	TRBV6-1	TRBJ2-5	13	.	CASSGRQVETQYF	TGTGCCAGCAGTGGGCGACAGGTGGAGACCCAGTACTTC
.	TRBV5-1	TRBJ1-6	15	TRBD1	CASSEGQGHGSPLHF	TGCGCCAGCAGCGAGGGACAGGGCCATGGCTCACCCCTCCACTTT
.	TRBV7-9	TRBJ2-2	15	.	CASSLNQGFDGELFF	TGTGCCAGCAGCTTGAACCAGGGGTTTGACGGGGAGCTGTTTTTT
.	TRBV28	TRBJ2-1	14	.	CACQAGVRYNEQFF	TGTGCCTGCCAGGCAGGGGTTAGATACAATGAGCAGTTCTTC
.	TRBV15	TRBJ2-1	17	TRBD2	CATSRDQVAGAMNEQFF	TGTGCCACCAGCAGAGATCAGGTAGCGGGAGCGATGAATGAGCAGTTCTTC
.	TRBV19	TRBJ2-2	14	.	CASKRTVATGELFF	TGTGCCAGTAAACGGACAGTAGCCACCGGGGAGCTGTTTTTT
few	TRBV7-9	TRBJ2-1	12	.	CASSLDPNEQFF	TGTGCCAGCAGCTTAGATCCGAATGAGCAGTTCTTC
.	TRBV7-8	TRBJ2-5	15	TRBD2	CASSFNSGNQETQYF	TGTGCCAGCAGCTTTAATAGCGGGAACCAAGAGACCCAGTACTTC
once	TRBV7-8	TRBJ1-2	13	.	CASSVGLREGYTF	TGTGCCAGCAGCGTCGGACTTCGGGAAGGCTACACCTTC
.	TRBV5-4	TRBJ2-2	18	TRBD1	CASSPLSPGQGAGGELFF	TGTGCCAGCAGTCCCCTGTCTCCGGGACAGGGGGCCGGCGGGGAGCTGTTTTTT
.	TRBV29-1	TRBJ2-2	14	.	CSVRGTGNTGELFF	TGCAGCGTCCGCGGGACGGGGAACACCGGGGAGCTGTTTTTT
.	TRBV27	TRBJ2-1	14	TRBD2	CASRSGRANNEQFF	TGTGCCAGCAGAAGCGGGAGGGCCAACAATGAGCAGTTCTTC
.	TRBV4-2	TRBJ1-2	16	TRBD1	CASTQTGTEKNYGYTF	TGTGCCAGCACACAAACCGGGACAGAGAAGAACTATGGCTACACCTTC
.	TRBV5-3	TRBJ2-7	16	TRBD2	CARSRHPGLATVRQYF	TGTGCCAGAAGCCGCCATCCGGGACTAGCGACGGTACGGCAGTACTTC
.	TRBV28	TRBJ2-6	15	TRBD2	CASSPGGPGANVLTF	TGTGCCAGCAGCCCGGGAGGTCCTGGGGCCAACGTCCTGACTTTC
few	TRBV13	TRBJ2-1	18	TRBD2	CASSLDSSGLAGGNEQFF	TGTGCCAGCAGCTTAGATTCATCCGGACTAGCGGGAGGAAATGAGCAGTTCTTC
few	TRBV5-4	TRBJ2-3	12	.	CASSLDEGTQYF	TGTGCCAGCAGCTTGGACGAGGGAACGCAGTATTTT
.	TRBV7-3	TRBJ2-5	13	.	CASSLHGKETQYF	TGTGCCAGCAGCTTACACGGGAAAGAGACCCAGTACTTC
.	TRBV6-5	TRBJ2-7	14	TRBD1	CASSYDRGNREQYF	TGTGCCAGCAGTTACGACAGGGGAAACCGCGAGCAGTACTTC
many	TRBV6-1	TRBJ2-3	15	.	CASSEVWGGTDTQYF	TGTGCCAGCAGTGAAGTGTGGGGAGGCACAGATACGCAGTATTTT
few	TRBV10-3	TRBJ2-7	15	.	CAIGGGPGGSYEQYF	TGTGCCATCGGAGGGGGCCCCGGAGGCTCCTACGAGCAGTACTTC
few	TRBV29-1	TRBJ1-4	13	TRBD1	CSVGVGTDEKLFF	TGCAGCGTTGGAGTGGGGACAGATGAAAAACTGTTTTTT
few	TRBV2	TRBJ2-6	16	.	CASSAQLVSGANVLTF	TGTGCCAGCAGTGCACAATTGGTCTCTGGGGCCAACGTCCTGACTTTC
.	TRBV2	TRBJ2-1	14	.	CASSERVTYNEQFF	TGTGCCAGCAGTGAAAGAGTTACCTACAATGAGCAGTTCTTC
once	TRBV6-1	TRBJ2-3	15	TRBD2	CASSDLAGVPDTQYF	TGTGCCAGCAGTGACCTAGCGGGAGTCCCAGATACGCAGTATTTT
.	TRBV27	TRBJ2-7	13	.	CAIGRGTTYEQYF	TGTGCCATTGGGCGGGGTACGACCTACGAGCAGTACTTC
.	TRBV4-1	TRBJ2-2	17	.	CASSPRDAQKATGELFF	TGCGCCAGCAGCCCCCGGGACGCTCAAAAGGCCACCGGGGAGCTGTTTTTT
.	TRBV25-1	TRBJ2-2	16	TRBD1	CASKRRDSPHTGELFF	TGTGCCAGCAAGAGACGGGACAGCCCGCACACCGGGGAGCTGTTTTTT
.	TRBV28	TRBJ1-2	14	.	CASSPGVINYGYTF	TGTGCCAGCAGCCCCGGAGTGATTAACTATGGCTACACCTTC
.	TRBV11-2	TRBJ2-1	16	TRBD2	CASSKRGLAGYNEQFF	TGTGCCAGCAGCAAGCGCGGACTAGCGGGCTACAATGAGCAGTTCTTC
once	TRBV6-6	TRBJ2-7	13	.	CASSGGSSYEQYF	TGTGCCAGCAGTGGGGGGAGCAGCTACGAGCAGTACTTC
.	TRBV30	TRBJ1-3	12	.	CAWRGPGNTIYF	TGTGCCTGGAGGGGGCCTGGAAACACCATATATTTT
.	TRBV6-5	TRBJ1-5	14	.	CASSYWQGNQPQHF	TGTGCCAGCAGTTACTGGCAGGGCAATCAGCCCCAGCATTTT
.	TRBV19	TRBJ1-5	17	TRBD1	CASSIMAGGRSNQPQHF	TGTGCCAGTAGTATCATGGCAGGGGGACGAAGCAATCAGCCCCAGCATTTT